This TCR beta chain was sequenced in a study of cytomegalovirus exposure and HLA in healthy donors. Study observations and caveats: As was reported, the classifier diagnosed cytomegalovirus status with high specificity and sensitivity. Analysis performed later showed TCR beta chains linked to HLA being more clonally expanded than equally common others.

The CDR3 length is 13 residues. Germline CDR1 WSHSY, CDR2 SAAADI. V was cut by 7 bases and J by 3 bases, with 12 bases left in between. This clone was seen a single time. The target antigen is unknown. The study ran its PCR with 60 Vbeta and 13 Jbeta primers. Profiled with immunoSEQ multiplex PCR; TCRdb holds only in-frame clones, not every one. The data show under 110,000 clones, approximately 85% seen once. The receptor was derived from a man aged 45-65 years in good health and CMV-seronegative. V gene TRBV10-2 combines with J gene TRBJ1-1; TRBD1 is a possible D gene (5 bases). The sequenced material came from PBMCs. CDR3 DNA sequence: TGCGCCAGCAAGAAAGGGACTTACACTGAAGCTTTCTTT. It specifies CASKKGTYTEAFF.